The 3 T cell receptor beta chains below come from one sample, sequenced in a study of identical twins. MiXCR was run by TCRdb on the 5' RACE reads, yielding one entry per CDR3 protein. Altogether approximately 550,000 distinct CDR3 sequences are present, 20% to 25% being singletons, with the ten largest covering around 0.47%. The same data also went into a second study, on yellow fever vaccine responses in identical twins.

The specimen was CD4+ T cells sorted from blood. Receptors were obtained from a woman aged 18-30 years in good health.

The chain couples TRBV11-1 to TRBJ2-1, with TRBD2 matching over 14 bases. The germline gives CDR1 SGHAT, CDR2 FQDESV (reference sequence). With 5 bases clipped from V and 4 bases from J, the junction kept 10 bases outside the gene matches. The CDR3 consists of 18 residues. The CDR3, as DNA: TGTGCCAGCAGCCGTCCTCGACTAGCGGGAGGGCAATACAATGAGCAGTTCTTC. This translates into CASSRPRLAGGQYNEQFF.

CDR3 amino acids: CASSQEGRIADTQYF. CDR3 in DNA: TGTGCCAGCAGCCAAGAAGGTAGAATCGCAGATACGCAGTATTTT. The V call is TRBV3-1, the J call TRBJ2-3; no clear D gene. Germline V gives CDR1 LGHDT, CDR2 YNNKEL (reference sequence). The length of the CDR3 is 15 residues. V was pared by 0 bases and J by 4 bases, with 11 bases between.

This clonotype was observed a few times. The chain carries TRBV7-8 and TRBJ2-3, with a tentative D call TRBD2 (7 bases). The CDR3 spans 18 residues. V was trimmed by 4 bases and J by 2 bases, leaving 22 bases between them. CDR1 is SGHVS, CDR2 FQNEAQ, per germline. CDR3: CASSWGALAEKHTDTQYF. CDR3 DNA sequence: TGTGCCAGCAGCTGGGGGGCCCTAGCGGAGAAGCACACAGATACGCAGTATTTT.